The present T cell receptor beta chain was sequenced within a study of shared clonotypes between healthy human individuals. The protocol was immunoSEQ multiplex PCR, while the TCRdb copy is restricted to in-frame clones and leaves out a portion. The table shows about 2.4 million clones, with 80% to 95% occurring only once. This CDR3 has 17 amino acids. V was pared by 1 base and J by 1 base, with 14 bases between. The V gene's germline CDR1 is SEHNR and CDR2 FQNEAQ (reference sequence). This TCR derives from a man between 18 and 29 years old in good health. Some clones in this sample may be carry-over from other donors' samples. The sample was naive CD4+ T cells from PBMCs. Subset described: CD45RA+ positively selected. V and J are TRBV7-9 and TRBJ2-1; tentative D call: TRBD2 (5 bases). The CDR3 loop reads CASSLGRNSESYNEQFF. Here the CDR3 DNA reads TGTGCCAGCAGCTTAGGGCGGAATAGCGAATCCTACAATGAGCAGTTCTTC.